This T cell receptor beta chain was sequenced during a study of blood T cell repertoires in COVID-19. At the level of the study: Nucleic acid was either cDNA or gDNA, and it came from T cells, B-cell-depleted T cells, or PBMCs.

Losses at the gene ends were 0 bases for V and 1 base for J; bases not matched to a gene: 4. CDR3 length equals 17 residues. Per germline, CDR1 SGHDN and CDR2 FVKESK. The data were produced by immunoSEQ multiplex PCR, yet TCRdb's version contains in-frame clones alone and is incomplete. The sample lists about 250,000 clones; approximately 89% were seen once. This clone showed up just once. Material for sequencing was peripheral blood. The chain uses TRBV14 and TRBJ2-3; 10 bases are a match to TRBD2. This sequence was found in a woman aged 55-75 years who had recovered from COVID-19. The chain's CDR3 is CASSQEGLATGTDTQYF. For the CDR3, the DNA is TGTGCCAGCAGCCAAGAGGGACTAGCGACTGGCACAGATACGCAGTATTTT.